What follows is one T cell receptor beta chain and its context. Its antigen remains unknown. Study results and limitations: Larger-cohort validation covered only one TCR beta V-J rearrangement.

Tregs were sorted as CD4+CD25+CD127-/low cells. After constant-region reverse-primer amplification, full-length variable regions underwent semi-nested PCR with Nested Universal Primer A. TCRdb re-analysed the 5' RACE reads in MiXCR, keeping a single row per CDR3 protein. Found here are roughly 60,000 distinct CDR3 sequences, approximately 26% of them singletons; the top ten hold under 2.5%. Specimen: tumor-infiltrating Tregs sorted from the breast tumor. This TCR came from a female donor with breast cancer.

CDR3 amino acids: CASSPQPGAYNEQFF. CDR3 nucleotides: TGTGCCAGCAGCCCCCAGCCAGGGGCCTACAATGAGCAGTTCTTC. V usage is TRBV7-2 and J usage is TRBJ2-1; D may be TRBD1 (6 bases). Germline CDR1 reads SGHTA; CDR2 reads FQGNSA. The CDR3 length is 15 residues. Trimming left V 5 bases short and J 2 bases short, with 13 bases between.